The clone carrying this T cell receptor beta chain was found many times. Its antigen is still unknown. The entry originates in a study of regulatory T cells in long-lasting Graves disease. Study findings and constraints: When disease was persistent, TRBV28, TRBJ1-2 and TRBJ2-5 were the favored segments. It is possible that accuracy was reduced by the small size of the sample.

Combining iRepertoire HTBI primers with Arm-PCR of CDR3 regions, the authors built TCR beta libraries. How the authors handled the data: The identification of 62 TRBV and around 15 TRBJ segments was made across samples. TCRdb ran MiXCR on the multiplex PCR reads and lists one entry per CDR3 protein. In this record, the V and J calls reflect TCRdb's handling and not the investigators' own analysis. Found here are 300,000 to 500,000 distinct CDR3 sequences, more than 20% of them singletons; the top ten hold 20% to 25%. CDR3 size: 14 residues. CDR1 and CDR2 (germline): GTSNPN, SVGIG (reference sequence). V was clipped by 0 bases and J by 7 bases, with 12 bases between them. Time point defined: persistent/refractory GD, antithyroid drugs over 5 years with positive TRAb. Extracted PBMC RNA gave rise to the TCR library.

The material sequenced was peripheral blood mononuclear cells (PBMCs), taken when the disease was refractory, from a patient treated with antithyroid drugs. V and J are TRBV30 and TRBJ1-4; possible D gene TRBD1, 6 bases. This receptor was identified in a female donor with Graves disease. CDR3 residues: CAWSVEGGREKLFF. Written as DNA, the CDR3 is TGTGCCTGGAGTGTGGAAGGGGGGCGTGAAAAACTGTTTTTT.